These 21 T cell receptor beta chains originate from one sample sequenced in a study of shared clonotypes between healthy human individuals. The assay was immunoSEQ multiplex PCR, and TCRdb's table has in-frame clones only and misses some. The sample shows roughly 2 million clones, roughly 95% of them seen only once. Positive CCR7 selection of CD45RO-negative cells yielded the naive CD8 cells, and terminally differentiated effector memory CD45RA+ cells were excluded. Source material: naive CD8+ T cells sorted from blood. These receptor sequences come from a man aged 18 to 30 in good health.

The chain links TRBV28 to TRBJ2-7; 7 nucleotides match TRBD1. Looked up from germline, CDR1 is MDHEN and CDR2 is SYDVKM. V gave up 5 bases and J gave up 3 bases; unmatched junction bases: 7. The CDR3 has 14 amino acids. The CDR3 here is CASSIHRGNYEQYF. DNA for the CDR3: TGTGCCAGCAGTATACACAGGGGAAACTACGAGCAGTACTTC.

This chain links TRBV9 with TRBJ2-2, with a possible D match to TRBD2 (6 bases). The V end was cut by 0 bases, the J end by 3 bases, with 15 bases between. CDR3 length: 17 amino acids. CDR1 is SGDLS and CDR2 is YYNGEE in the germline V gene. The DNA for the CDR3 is TGTGCCAGCAGCGTAGGAGAAAGCGGGCCGTACACCGGGGAGCTGTTTTTT. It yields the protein CASSVGESGPYTGELFF.

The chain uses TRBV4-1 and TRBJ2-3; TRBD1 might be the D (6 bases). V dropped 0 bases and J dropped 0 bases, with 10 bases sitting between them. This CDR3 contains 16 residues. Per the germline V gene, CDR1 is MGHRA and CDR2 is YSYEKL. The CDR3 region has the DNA TGCGCCAGCAGCCAAGATTCGGGACAAAGCACAGATACGCAGTATTTT. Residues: CASSQDSGQSTDTQYF.

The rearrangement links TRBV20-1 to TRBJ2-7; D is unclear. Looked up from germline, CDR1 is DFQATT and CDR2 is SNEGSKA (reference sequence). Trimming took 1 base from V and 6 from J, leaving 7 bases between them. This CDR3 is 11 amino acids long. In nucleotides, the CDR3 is TGCAGTGCTAGAGCTGCCCCCGAGCAGTACTTC. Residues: CSARAAPEQYF.

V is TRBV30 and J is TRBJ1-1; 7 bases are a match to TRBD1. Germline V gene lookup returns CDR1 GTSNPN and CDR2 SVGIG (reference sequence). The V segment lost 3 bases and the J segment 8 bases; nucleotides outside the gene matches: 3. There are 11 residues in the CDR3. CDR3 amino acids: CAWRETGEAFF. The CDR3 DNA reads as TGTGCCTGGAGAGAGACAGGGGAAGCTTTCTTT.

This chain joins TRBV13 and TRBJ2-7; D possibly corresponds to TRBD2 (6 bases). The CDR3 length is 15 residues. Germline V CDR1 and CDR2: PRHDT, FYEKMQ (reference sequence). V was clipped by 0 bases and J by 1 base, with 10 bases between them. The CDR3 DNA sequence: TGTGCCAGCAGCTTAGGAGCGGGCCCTTCCTACGAGCAGTACTTC. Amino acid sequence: CASSLGAGPSYEQYF.

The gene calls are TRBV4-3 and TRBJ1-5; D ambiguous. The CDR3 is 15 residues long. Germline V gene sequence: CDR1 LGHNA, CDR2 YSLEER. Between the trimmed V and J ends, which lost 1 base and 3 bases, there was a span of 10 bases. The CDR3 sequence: CASSQVWVNNQPQHF. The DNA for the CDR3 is TGCGCCAGCAGCCAAGTTTGGGTAAACAATCAGCCCCAGCATTTT.

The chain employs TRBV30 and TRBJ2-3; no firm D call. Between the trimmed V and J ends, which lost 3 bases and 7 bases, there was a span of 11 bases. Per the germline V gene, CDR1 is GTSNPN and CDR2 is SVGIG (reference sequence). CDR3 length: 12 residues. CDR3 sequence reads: CAWSPETNTQYF. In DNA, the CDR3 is TGTGCCTGGAGCCCTGAAACGAATACGCAGTATTTT.

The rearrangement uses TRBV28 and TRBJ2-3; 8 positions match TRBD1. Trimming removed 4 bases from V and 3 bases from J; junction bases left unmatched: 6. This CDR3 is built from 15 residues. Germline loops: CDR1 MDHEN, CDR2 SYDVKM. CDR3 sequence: CASSSPGQGTDTQYF. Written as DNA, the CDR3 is TGTGCCAGCAGTTCCCCCGGACAGGGTACAGATACGCAGTATTTT.

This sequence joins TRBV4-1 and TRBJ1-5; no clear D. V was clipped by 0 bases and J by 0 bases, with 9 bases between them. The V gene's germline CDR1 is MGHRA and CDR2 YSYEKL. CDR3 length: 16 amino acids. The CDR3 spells CASSQDPEYSNQPQHF. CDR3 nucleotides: TGCGCCAGCAGCCAAGATCCAGAATATAGCAATCAGCCCCAGCATTTT.

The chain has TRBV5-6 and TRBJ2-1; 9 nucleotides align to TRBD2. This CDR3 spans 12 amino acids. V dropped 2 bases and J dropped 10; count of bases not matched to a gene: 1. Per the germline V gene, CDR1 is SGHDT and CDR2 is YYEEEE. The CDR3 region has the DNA TGTGCCAGCAGCTTTACTAGCGGGGAGCAGTTCTTC. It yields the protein CASSFTSGEQFF.

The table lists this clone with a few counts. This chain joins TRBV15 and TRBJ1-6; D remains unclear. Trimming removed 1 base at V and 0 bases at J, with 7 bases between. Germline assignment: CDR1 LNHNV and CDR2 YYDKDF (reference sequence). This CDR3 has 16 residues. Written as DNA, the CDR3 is TGTGCCACCAGCAGAGTCAGGAGCTCCTATAATTCACCCCTCCACTTT. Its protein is CATSRVRSSYNSPLHF.

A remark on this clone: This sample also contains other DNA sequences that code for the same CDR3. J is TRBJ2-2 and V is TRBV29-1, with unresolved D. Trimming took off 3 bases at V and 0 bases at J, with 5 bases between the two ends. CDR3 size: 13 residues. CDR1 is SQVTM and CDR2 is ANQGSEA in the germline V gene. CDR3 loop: CSVDLPNTGELFF. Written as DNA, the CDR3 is TGCAGCGTTGACTTGCCGAACACCGGGGAGCTGTTTTTT.

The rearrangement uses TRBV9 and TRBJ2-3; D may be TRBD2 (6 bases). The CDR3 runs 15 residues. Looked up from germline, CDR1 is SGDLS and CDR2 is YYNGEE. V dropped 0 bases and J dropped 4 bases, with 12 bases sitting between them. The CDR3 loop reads CASSVASGEADTQYF. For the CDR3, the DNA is TGTGCCAGCAGCGTAGCAAGTGGGGAGGCAGATACGCAGTATTTT.

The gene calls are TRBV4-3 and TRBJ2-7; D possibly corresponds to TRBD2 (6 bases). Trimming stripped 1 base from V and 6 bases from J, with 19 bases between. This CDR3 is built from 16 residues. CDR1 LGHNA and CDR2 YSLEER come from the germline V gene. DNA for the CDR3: TGCGCCAGCAGCCAAGGAGTCGGCGGGGACCCCCGCGAGCAGTACTTC. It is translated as CASSQGVGGDPREQYF.

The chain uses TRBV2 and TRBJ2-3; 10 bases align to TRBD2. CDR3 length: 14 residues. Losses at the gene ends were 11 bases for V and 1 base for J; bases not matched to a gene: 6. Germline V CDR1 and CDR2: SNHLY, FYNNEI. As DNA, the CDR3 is TGTGCCGGATCAGCGGGGGGGGGCACAGATACGCAGTATTTT. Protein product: CAGSAGGGTDTQYF.

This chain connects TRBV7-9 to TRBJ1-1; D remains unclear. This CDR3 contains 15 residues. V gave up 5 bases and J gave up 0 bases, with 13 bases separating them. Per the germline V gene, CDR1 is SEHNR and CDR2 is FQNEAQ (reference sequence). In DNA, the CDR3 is TGTGCCAGCAGCCCCATGGTGGGGATGAACACTGAAGCTTTCTTT. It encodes CASSPMVGMNTEAFF.

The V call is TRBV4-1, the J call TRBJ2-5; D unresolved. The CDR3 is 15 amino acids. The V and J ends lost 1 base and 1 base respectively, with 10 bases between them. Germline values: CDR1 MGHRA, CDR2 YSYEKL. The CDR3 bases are TGCGCCAGCAGCCAAGCCCCCGCCCTCCAAGAGACCCAGTACTTC. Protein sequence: CASSQAPALQETQYF.

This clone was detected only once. CDR3 in DNA: TGTGCCAGCAGCGACGCCGAGGTCCCAGTACCCTATGGCTACACCTTC. Protein sequence: CASSDAEVPVPYGYTF. The chain carries TRBV7-6 and TRBJ1-2; D uncertain. Looked up from germline, CDR1 is SGHVS and CDR2 is FNYEAQ. There are 16 residues in the CDR3. Trimming shortened V by 5 bases and J by 4 bases, and 20 bases separated the two germline ends.

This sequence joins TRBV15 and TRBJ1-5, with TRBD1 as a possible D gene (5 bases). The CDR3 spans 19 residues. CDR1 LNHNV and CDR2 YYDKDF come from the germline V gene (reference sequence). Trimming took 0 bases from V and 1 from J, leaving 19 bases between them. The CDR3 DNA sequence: TGTGCCACCAGCAGAGATTATTGGGGAGATTACAGGAGCAATCAGCCCCAGCATTTT. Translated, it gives CATSRDYWGDYRSNQPQHF.

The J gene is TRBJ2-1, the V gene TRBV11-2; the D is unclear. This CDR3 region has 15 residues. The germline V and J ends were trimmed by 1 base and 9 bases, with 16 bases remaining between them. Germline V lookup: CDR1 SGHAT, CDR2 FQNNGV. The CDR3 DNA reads TGTGCCAGCAGCTTAGGAGTGACCCAACCCGGTGAGCAGTTCTTC. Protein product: CASSLGVTQPGEQFF. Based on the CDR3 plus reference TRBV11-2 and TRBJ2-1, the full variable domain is EAGVAQSPRYKIIEKRQSVAFWCNPISGHATLYWYQQILGQGPKLLIQFQNNGVVDDSQLPKDRFSAERLKGVDSTLKIQPAKLEDSAVYLCASSLGVTQPGEQFFGPGTRLTVL.